The present TCR beta chain was sequenced within a study of radiation and T cells in renal cell carcinoma. Time point defined: blood 2 weeks post-SBRT. Described treatment: 15 Gy SBRT to primary tumor, nephrectomy 4 weeks later. The tumor was a clear cell renal cell carcinoma. Assay used: immunoSEQ multiplex PCR; TCRdb lists only in-frame clones, some missing. The sample includes fewer than 90,000 clones, roughly 85% of them seen just once. The V end was cut by 0 bases, the J end by 4 bases, with 12 bases between. The CDR3 loop spans 15 amino acids. Germline CDR1 MRHNA, CDR2 SNTAGT. Sequenced material: blood, taken from a patient whose treatment included radiotherapy and nephrectomy. The V call is TRBV6-4, the J call TRBJ1-2, with D unclear. The receptor was derived from a woman aged 45-65 years with renal cell carcinoma. In DNA form, the CDR3 reads TGTGCCAGCAGTGACTCGATTACTTCCCGCTATGGCTACACCTTC. It yields the protein CASSDSITSRYGYTF.